Sequencing of this T cell receptor beta chain was carried out in a study of T-cell memory formation after mild COVID-19. Using its own MiXCR run on the 5' RACE reads, TCRdb lists one record per CDR3 protein. There are 92,000 or so distinct CDR3 sequences in the sample; over 12% occur only once, and under 45% lies in the top ten. Germline V gene data show CDR1 as SGHDT and CDR2 as YYEEEE. The CDR3 sequence is 14 residues long. The ends lost 4 bases at V and 4 bases at J; junction bases unmatched: 4. General study points: Cross-reactive memory apparently joined, as some responding clones appeared in pre-infection memory.

This clonotype has a handful of counts. Its specificity is unknown. The V call is TRBV5-6, the J call TRBJ2-2, with TRBD1 matching over 7 bases. The specimen sequenced was PBMCs or a T cell subset sorted from them (not recorded which). This TCR was recovered from a man aged 18 to 35 who had mild COVID-19 (a few samples of this study predate the infection). Cell type and time point are not known. The DNA for the CDR3 is TGTGCCAGCAGCGGGACAGCGAGCACCGGGGAGCTGTTTTTT. Its translation is CASSGTASTGELFF.